Each of the 10 T cell receptor beta chains below was sequenced from the same sample in a study of T cells in Graves' hyperthyroidism and ophthalmopathy. Amplification targeted TCR beta CDR3 regions from RNA transcripts. HTBI primers were the set used in a first-round RT-PCR of the TCR CDR3. TCRdb fed the multiplex PCR reads into MiXCR, producing one record per CDR3 protein. The repertoire has approximately 700,000 distinct CDR3 sequences, less than 45% of them found once; the top ten carry 6.5% to 9%. The sequencing sample was made of peripheral blood or thyroid tissue (not recorded which). The receptors derive from an adult man with Graves' disease, either hyperthyroidism or ophthalmopathy (not recorded which).

Turning to this clonotype: The germline gene is not matched at one end of the junction; a read error may be the cause. The V and J genes are TRBV7-7 and TRBJ1-4; unclear D gene. CDR1 SSHAT and CDR2 FNYEAQ come from the germline V gene (reference sequence). The CDR3 extends over 15 amino acids. Here the CDR3 DNA reads TGTGCTAGCAGCTTAGCGACATCAACTAATGAAAAACTGTTTTTT. Its translation is CASSLATSTNEKLFF. Filled out from reference TRBV7-7 and TRBJ1-4, the complete variable domain reads GAGVSQSPRYKVTKRGQDVTLRCDPISSHATLYWYQQALGQGPEFLTYFNYEAQPDKSGLPSDRFSAERPEGSISTLTIQRTEQRDSAMYRCASSLATSTNEKLFFGSGTQLSVL.

The gene calls are TRBV24-1 and TRBJ2-2; D unclear. Germline CDR1 and CDR2: KGHDR and SFDVKD. There are 15 residues in the CDR3. Trimming pared 5 bases from V and 1 base from J, leaving 10 bases between. Written as DNA, the CDR3 is TGTGCCACCAGTGCTTCGAGACTGAACACCGGGGAGCTGTTTTTT. Protein sequence: CATSASRLNTGELFF.

This chain links TRBV2 with TRBJ1-1; 7 bases fit TRBD1. V gave up 6 bases and J gave up 0 bases; unmatched junction bases: 7. The germline V gene encodes CDR1 SNHLY and CDR2 FYNNEI. The CDR3 has 15 residues. This CDR3 reads CASRRVGTVNTEAFF. CDR3 sequence (DNA): TGTGCCAGCAGAAGAGTGGGGACAGTGAACACTGAAGCTTTCTTT.

This clonotype was recorded a few times. The chain joins TRBV6-6 to TRBJ2-5; D perhaps matches TRBD2 (6 bases). The length of the CDR3 is 15 residues. Germline V gene lookup returns CDR1 MNHNY and CDR2 SVGAGI (reference sequence). V was pared by 0 bases and J by 5 bases, with 13 bases between. CDR3 nucleotide sequence: TGTGCCAGCAGTTACTCACCCGGGAGAGGGGAGACCCAGTACTTC. As protein: CASSYSPGRGETQYF.

The chain has TRBV5-1 and TRBJ1-3; D call uncertain. This CDR3 is 15 amino acids long. CDR1 and CDR2 from the germline V gene are SGHRS and YFSETQ. V was cut by 8 bases and J by 0 bases, with 15 bases left in between. CDR3 in amino acids: CASSEAFGSGNTIYF. Here the CDR3 DNA reads TGCGCCAGTAGTGAGGCGTTCGGCTCTGGAAACACCATATATTTT. Drawing the rest from reference TRBV5-1 and TRBJ1-3, the complete variable domain is KAGVTQTPRYLIKTRGQQVTLSCSPISGHRSVSWYQQTPGQGLQFLFEYFSETQRNKGNFPGRFSGRQFSNSRSEMNVSTLELGDSALYLCASSEAFGSGNTIYFGEGSWLTVV.

The CDR3 DNA follows: TGTGCCAGCAGCTTAGTTTCTAGCGGGGGGGAAAGGTCCTACGAGCAGTACTTC. This gives the protein CASSLVSSGGERSYEQYF. The chain is built from TRBV7-9 and TRBJ2-7, with 12 bases fitting TRBD2. The CDR3 is 18 amino acids. With V trimmed by 1 base and J by 1 base, 8 bases remained unmatched. The germline gives CDR1 SEHNR, CDR2 FQNEAQ (reference sequence).

V and J are TRBV7-4 and TRBJ2-7, with 11 bases aligning to TRBD1. The germline CDR1 and CDR2 sequences are SGHVT and SQSDAQ. The CDR3 loop spans 16 amino acids. Germline trimming cut 3 bases from V and 3 bases from J; bases unmatched to any gene: 7. The CDR3 DNA reads TGTGCCAGCAGCTTCTGGGACAGGGGGGCGTTCTACGAGCAGTACTTC. Residues: CASSFWDRGAFYEQYF.

This clonotype appeared many times. CDR3 sequence: CASTGAVNSPLHF. As DNA, the CDR3 is TGTGCCAGCACGGGAGCGGTGAACTCACCCCTCCACTTT. The V and J genes are TRBV7-8 and TRBJ1-6; D is undetermined. CDR3 size: 13 residues. With 7 bases removed from V and 10 bases from J, the gap between germline ends came to 14 bases. Germline V gene data show CDR1 as SGHVS and CDR2 as FQNEAQ.

The table lists this clonotype with a few counts. The chain carries TRBV6-6 and TRBJ1-2; TRBD1 agrees at 8 bases. The V segment lost 7 bases and the J segment 3 bases; nucleotides outside the gene matches: 4. The CDR3 covers 13 residues. Germline V gene sequence: CDR1 MNHNY, CDR2 SVGAGI (reference sequence). Written as DNA, the CDR3 is TGTGCCAGCACCGAACAGGGGGACTATGGCTACACCTTC. As protein: CASTEQGDYGYTF.

The chain has TRBV20-1 and TRBJ2-7; D possibly corresponds to TRBD2 (6 bases). The CDR3 runs to 11 residues. Trimming stripped 3 bases from V and 5 bases from J, with 8 bases between. From germline, CDR1 is DFQATT and CDR2 SNEGSKA (reference sequence). The CDR3 nucleotides are TGCAGTGCTAGCGGGAGTAACGAGCAGTACTTC. Translated, it gives CSASGSNEQYF.